A selection of T cell receptor beta chains follows, all from one sample in a study of blood T cell repertoires in COVID-19. Assay: immunoSEQ multiplex PCR; the TCRdb copy retains only in-frame clones and omits some. The profile covers about 170,000 clones, with around 90% appearing a single time and 2% to 3% taken by the ten largest. The sequenced sample was peripheral blood. All receptors come from a woman older than 75 with COVID-19, enrolled during active disease. The CDR3 runs from the conserved cysteine through the conserved F or W. The D gene is left open where the match is weak. Size values are once, few and many counts, or a class for expanded clones, and some rows have none.

V gene,clone size,D gene,J gene,CDR3 protein,CDR3 DNA
TRBV28,.,.,TRBJ2-7,CASQGLYEQYF,TGTGCCAGCCAGGGTCTCTACGAGCAGTACTTC
TRBV28,once,.,TRBJ1-1,CASSLPPGLNTEAFF,TGTGCCAGCAGTTTACCTCCGGGACTCAACACTGAAGCTTTCTTT
TRBV6-4,.,.,TRBJ1-5,CASSSTGIFSNQPQHF,TGTGCCAGCAGTTCTACAGGGATCTTTAGCAATCAGCCCCAGCATTTT
TRBV6-5,.,.,TRBJ1-4,CASRTDISNEKLFF,TGTGCCAGCAGGACGGACATTTCTAATGAAAAACTGTTTTTT
TRBV28,.,.,TRBJ1-1,CASSLADEAFF,TGTGCCAGCAGCCTGGCAGATGAAGCTTTCTTT
TRBV29-1,few,.,TRBJ2-1,CSVRTGLDNEQFF,TGCAGCGTTAGAACGGGACTCGACAATGAGCAGTTCTTC
TRBV28,.,.,TRBJ1-4,CASNWGRELFF,TGTGCCAGCAATTGGGGCCGCGAACTGTTTTTT
TRBV6-6,.,TRBD1,TRBJ1-2,CASRTGTLFNYGYTF,TGTGCCTCACGGACAGGGACCCTTTTCAACTATGGCTACACCTTC
TRBV4-3,.,.,TRBJ1-5,CASSQNWEGGNQPQHF,TGCGCCAGCAGCCAAAATTGGGAGGGGGGAAATCAGCCCCAGCATTTT
TRBV29-1,.,TRBD1,TRBJ1-5,CSVASGTGDQPQHF,TGCAGCGTTGCCTCCGGGACAGGGGATCAGCCCCAGCATTTT
TRBV5-1,.,.,TRBJ2-1,CASSLARGNEQFF,TGCGCCAGCAGCTTGGCCCGGGGGAATGAGCAGTTCTTC
TRBV24-1,.,.,TRBJ1-1,CATKPGSDTEAFF,TGTGCCACCAAGCCAGGGTCGGACACTGAAGCTTTCTTT
TRBV29-1,.,.,TRBJ2-3,CSVGWGSEADTQYF,TGCAGCGTTGGGTGGGGCTCAGAGGCAGATACGCAGTATTTT
TRBV5-3,.,.,TRBJ1-2,CARGQLYGYTF,TGTGCCAGAGGACAGCTCTATGGCTACACCTTC
TRBV5-6,.,TRBD1,TRBJ1-2,CASSSRDRGNYGYTF,TGTGCCAGCAGCTCCCGGGACAGGGGAAACTATGGCTACACCTTC
TRBV7-6,.,TRBD1,TRBJ2-7,CASSKDRGVSDEQYF,TGTGCCAGCAGCAAGGACAGGGGAGTCTCGGACGAGCAGTACTTC
TRBV29-1,.,.,TRBJ1-2,CSHDLGYTF,TGCAGCCATGACTTAGGCTACACCTTC
TRBV10-3,.,.,TRBJ2-7,CAIRVSGKYEQYF,TGTGCCATCAGAGTGTCAGGGAAATACGAGCAGTACTTC
TRBV7-2,.,TRBD1,TRBJ1-2,CASSQTQGFHYGYTF,TGTGCCAGCAGTCAAACACAGGGGTTCCACTATGGCTACACCTTC
TRBV2,.,TRBD1,TRBJ1-1,CASSPRTGKAEAFF,TGTGCCAGCAGTCCTCGGACAGGGAAAGCTGAAGCTTTCTTT
TRBV25-1,.,TRBD2,TRBJ2-1,CASSATGTSGIMGDEQFF,TGTGCCAGCAGTGCCACCGGGACTAGCGGGATCATGGGGGATGAGCAGTTCTTC
TRBV7-2,.,.,TRBJ1-2,CASNPGTTYGYTF,TGTGCCAGCAATCCGGGAACGACCTATGGCTACACCTTC
TRBV5-4,once,.,TRBJ1-1,CASSLDRGITEAFF,TGTGCCAGCAGCTTGGATCGGGGGATCACTGAAGCTTTCTTT
TRBV6-5,.,TRBD1,TRBJ1-5,CASRETGRYNQPQHF,TGTGCCAGCAGAGAGACAGGGAGGTATAATCAGCCCCAGCATTTT
TRBV5-4,once,TRBD2,TRBJ2-1,CASSSGGTLAGLNEQFF,TGTGCCAGCAGCTCCGGGGGTACTCTAGCGGGACTGAATGAGCAGTTCTTC
TRBV10-2,.,.,TRBJ2-2,CASSEPATIATGELFF,TGCGCCAGCAGTGAGCCCGCGACCATAGCCACCGGGGAGCTGTTTTTT
TRBV6-2/TRBV6-3,.,.,TRBJ1-1,CASNPNRNTEAFF,TGTGCCAGCAACCCGAACAGAAACACTGAAGCTTTCTTT
TRBV6-1,once,TRBD2,TRBJ2-5,CASSEYPSGRSGGETQYF,TGTGCCAGCAGTGAATATCCTAGCGGGAGATCAGGAGGAGAGACCCAGTACTTC
TRBV6-2/TRBV6-3,.,.,TRBJ1-5,CASSYYSNQPQHF,TGTGCCAGCAGTTATTATAGCAATCAGCCCCAGCATTTT
TRBV5-6,.,.,TRBJ1-1,CASSLDSFEAFF,TGTGCCAGCAGTCTTGACAGCTTCGAAGCTTTCTTT